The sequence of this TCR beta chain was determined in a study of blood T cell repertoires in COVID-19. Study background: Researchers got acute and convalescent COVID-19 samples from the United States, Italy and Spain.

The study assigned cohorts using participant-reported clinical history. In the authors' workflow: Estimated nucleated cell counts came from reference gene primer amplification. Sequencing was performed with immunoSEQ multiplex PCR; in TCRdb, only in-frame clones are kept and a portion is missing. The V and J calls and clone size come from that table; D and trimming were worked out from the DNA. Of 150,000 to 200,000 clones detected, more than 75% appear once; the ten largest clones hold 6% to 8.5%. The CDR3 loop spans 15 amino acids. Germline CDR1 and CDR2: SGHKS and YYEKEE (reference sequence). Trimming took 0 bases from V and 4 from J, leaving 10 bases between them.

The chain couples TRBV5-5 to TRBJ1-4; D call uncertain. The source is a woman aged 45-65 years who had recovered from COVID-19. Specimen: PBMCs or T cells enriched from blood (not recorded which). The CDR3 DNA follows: TGTGCCAGCAGCTTGGTACAGCTAAATAATGAAAAACTGTTTTTT. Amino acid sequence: CASSLVQLNNEKLFF. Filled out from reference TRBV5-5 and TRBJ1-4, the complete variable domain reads DAGVTQSPTHLIKTRGQQVTLRCSPISGHKSVSWYQQVLGQGPQFIFQYYEKEERGRGNFPDRFSARQFPNYSSELNVNALLLGDSALYLCASSLVQLNNEKLFFGSGTQLSVL.